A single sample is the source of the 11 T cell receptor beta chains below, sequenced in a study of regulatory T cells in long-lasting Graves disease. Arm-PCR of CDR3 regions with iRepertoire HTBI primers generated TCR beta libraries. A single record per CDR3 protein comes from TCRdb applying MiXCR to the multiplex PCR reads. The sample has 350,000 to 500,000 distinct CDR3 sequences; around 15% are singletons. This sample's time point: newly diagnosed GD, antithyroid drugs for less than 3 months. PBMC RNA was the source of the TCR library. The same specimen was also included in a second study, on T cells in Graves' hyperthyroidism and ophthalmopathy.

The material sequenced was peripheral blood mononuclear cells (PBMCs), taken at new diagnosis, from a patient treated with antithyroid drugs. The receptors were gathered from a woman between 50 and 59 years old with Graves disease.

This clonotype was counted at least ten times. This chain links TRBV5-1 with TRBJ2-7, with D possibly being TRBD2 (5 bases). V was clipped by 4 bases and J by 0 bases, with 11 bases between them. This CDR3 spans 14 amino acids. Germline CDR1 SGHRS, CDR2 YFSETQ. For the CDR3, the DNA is TGCGCCAGCAGCGAAAGAGACTACTCCTACGAGCAGTACTTC. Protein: CASSERDYSYEQYF. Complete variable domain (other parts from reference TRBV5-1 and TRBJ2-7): KAGVTQTPRYLIKTRGQQVTLSCSPISGHRSVSWYQQTPGQGLQFLFEYFSETQRNKGNFPGRFSGRQFSNSRSEMNVSTLELGDSALYLCASSERDYSYEQYFGPGTRLTVT.

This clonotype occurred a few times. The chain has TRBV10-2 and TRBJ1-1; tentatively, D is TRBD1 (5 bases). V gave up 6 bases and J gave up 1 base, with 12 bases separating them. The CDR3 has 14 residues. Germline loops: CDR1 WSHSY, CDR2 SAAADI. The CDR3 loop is CASRAGGGNTEAFF. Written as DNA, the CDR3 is TGCGCCAGCAGGGCTGGGGGAGGGAACACTGAAGCTTTCTTT.

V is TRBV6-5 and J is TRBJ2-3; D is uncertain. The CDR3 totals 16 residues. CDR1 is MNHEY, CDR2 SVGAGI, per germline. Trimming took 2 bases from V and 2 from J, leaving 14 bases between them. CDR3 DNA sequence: TGTGCCAGCAGTTACGGTAAAGGGCTCAACACAGATACGCAGTATTTT. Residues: CASSYGKGLNTDTQYF.

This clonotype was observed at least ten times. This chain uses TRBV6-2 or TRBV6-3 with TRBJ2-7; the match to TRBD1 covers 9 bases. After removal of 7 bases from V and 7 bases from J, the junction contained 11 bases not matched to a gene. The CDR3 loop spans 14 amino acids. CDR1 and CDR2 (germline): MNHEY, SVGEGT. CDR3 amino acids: CASKAGQGHREQYF. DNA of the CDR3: TGTGCCAGCAAAGCGGGACAGGGCCACCGGGAGCAGTACTTC.

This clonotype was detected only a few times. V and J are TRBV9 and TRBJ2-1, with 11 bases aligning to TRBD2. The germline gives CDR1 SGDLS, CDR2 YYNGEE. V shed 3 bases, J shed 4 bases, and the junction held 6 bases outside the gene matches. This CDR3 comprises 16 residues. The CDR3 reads CASSGLAGGNYNEQFF. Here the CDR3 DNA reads TGTGCCAGCAGCGGCCTAGCGGGAGGCAATTACAATGAGCAGTTCTTC.

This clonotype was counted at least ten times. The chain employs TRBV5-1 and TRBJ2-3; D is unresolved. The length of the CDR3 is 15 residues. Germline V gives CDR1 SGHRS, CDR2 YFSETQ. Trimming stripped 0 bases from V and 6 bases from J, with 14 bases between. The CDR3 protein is CASSLAGVVTDTQYF. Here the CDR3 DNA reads TGCGCCAGCAGCTTGGCCGGAGTGGTTACCGATACGCAGTATTTT.

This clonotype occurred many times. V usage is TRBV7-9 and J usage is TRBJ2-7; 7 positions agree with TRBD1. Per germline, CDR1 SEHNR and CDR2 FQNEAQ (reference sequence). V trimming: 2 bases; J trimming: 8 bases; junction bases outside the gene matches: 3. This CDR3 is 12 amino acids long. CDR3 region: CASSLLDRQQYF. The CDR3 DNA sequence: TGTGCCAGCAGCTTACTGGACAGGCAGCAGTACTTC. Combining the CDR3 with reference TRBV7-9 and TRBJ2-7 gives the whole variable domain DTGVSQNPRHKITKRGQNVTFRCDPISEHNRLYWYRQTLGQGPEFLTYFQNEAQLEKSRLLSDRFSAERPKGSFSTLEIQRTEQGDSAMYLCASSLLDRQQYFGPGTRLTVT.

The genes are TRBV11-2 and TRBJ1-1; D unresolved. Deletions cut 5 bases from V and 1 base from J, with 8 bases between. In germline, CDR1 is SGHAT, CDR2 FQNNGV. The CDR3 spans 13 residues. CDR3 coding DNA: TGTGCCAGCAGCCCCGTAGCGAACACTGAAGCTTTCTTT. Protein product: CASSPVANTEAFF.

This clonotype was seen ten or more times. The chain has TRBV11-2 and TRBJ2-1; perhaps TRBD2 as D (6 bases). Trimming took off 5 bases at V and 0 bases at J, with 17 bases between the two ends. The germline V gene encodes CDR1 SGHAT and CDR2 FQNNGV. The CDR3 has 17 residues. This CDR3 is CASSRSLALSSYNEQFF. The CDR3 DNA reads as TGTGCCAGCAGCCGTTCCCTAGCGCTAAGCTCCTACAATGAGCAGTTCTTC. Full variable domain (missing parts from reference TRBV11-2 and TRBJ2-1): EAGVAQSPRYKIIEKRQSVAFWCNPISGHATLYWYQQILGQGPKLLIQFQNNGVVDDSQLPKDRFSAERLKGVDSTLKIQPAKLEDSAVYLCASSRSLALSSYNEQFFGPGTRLTVL.

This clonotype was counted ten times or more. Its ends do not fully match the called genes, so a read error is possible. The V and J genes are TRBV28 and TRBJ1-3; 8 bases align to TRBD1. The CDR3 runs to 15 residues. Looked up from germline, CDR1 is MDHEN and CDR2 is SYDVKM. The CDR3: CASRTEQGAGNTIYF. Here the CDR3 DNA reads TGTGCCAGCAGAACAGAGCAGGGGGCTGGGAACACCATATATTTT.

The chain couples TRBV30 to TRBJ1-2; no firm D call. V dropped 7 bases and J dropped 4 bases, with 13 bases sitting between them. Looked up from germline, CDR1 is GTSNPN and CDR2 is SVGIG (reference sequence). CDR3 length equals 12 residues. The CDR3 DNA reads TGTGCCTCAGTTTGGGAGCTCTATGGCTACACCTTC. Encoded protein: CASVWELYGYTF.